This T cell receptor beta chain was sequenced for a study of blood T cell repertoires in COVID-19. As for the study in general: COVID-19 samples collected from the United States, Italy and Spain covered acute and convalescent phases. The analysed material was cDNA or gDNA that came from T cells, B-cell-depleted T cells, or PBMCs.

The table lists this clone with a few counts. As handled by the study authors: Estimated nucleated cell counts came from reference gene primer amplification. Generated by immunoSEQ multiplex PCR, the TCRdb table keeps only in-frame clones and is missing some. That table gives V, J and clone size, and the DNA gave D and trimming. The data contain tens of thousands of clones, 78% of them singletons. The Seattle site enrolled patients during active infection and followed them longitudinally. Trimming took off 5 bases at V and 6 bases at J, with 7 bases between the two ends. CDR1 SGHVS and CDR2 FQNEAQ come from the germline V gene. The CDR3 has 12 residues.

The rearrangement links TRBV7-8 to TRBJ2-2; D call uncertain. This sequence was found in a man aged 65 to 79 with COVID-19, enrolled during active disease. The sequencing input was peripheral blood. The CDR3 here is CASSPGAGELFF. The DNA of the CDR3 is TGTGCCAGCAGCCCGGGTGCCGGGGAGCTGTTTTTT.